A few counts support the clone carrying this T cell receptor beta chain. No antigen is known for it. PCR used 60 Vbeta primers and 13 Jbeta primers. Repertoires were generated with immunoSEQ multiplex PCR, while TCRdb's copy carries only in-frame clones and drops some. Altogether about 200,000 clones are present, 81% being singletons, with the ten largest covering less than 2%. The V gene's germline CDR1 is MGHRA and CDR2 YSYEKL. The length of the CDR3 is 15 residues. V lost 4 bases and J lost 0, with 12 bases in between. The sample comes from a study of cytomegalovirus exposure and HLA in healthy donors. Overall study results and limits: Later on, an analysis found that several of the most significant clusters appeared to be linked to common viral pathogens, which included parvovirus B19.

The rearrangement joins TRBV4-1 to TRBJ1-1; D unclear. The receptor was isolated from a man between 18 and 29 years old in good health and CMV-seronegative. Sequenced sample: PBMCs. CDR3 bases: TGCGCCAGCAGCCGGCAGGTCCCCTTGAACACTGAAGCTTTCTTT. Its translation is CASSRQVPLNTEAFF.